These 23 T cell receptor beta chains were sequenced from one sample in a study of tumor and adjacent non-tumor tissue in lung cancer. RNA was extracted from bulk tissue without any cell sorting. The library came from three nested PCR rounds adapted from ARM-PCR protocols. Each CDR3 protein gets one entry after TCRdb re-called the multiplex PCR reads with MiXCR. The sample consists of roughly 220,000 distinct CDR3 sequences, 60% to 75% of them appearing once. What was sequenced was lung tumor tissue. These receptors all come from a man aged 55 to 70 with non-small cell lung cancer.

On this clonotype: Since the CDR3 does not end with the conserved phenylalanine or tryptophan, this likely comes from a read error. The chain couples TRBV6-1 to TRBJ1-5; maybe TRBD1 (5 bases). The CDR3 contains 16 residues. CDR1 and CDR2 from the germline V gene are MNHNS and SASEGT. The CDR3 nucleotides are TGTACCAGCAGACCCGGCGGGGGGTATAGCAATCAGCCCCAGCATCTT. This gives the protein CTSRPGGGYSNQPQHL.

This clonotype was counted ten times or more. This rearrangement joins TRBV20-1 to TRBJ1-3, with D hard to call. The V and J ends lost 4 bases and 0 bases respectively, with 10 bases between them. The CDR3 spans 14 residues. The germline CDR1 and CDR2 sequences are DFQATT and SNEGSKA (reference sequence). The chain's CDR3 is CSAKSLSSGNTIYF. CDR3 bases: TGCAGTGCTAAAAGCCTATCCTCTGGAAACACCATATATTTT.

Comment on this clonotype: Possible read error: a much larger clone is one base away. The CDR3 here is CSVARGGRAAEQCF. The CDR3, as DNA: TGCAGCGTTGCTCGGGGCGGGAGGGCCGCCGAGCAGTGCTTC. The J gene is TRBJ2-7, the V gene TRBV29-1, with 9 nucleotides matching TRBD2. The germline gives CDR1 SQVTM, CDR2 ANQGSEA. The CDR3 runs 14 residues.

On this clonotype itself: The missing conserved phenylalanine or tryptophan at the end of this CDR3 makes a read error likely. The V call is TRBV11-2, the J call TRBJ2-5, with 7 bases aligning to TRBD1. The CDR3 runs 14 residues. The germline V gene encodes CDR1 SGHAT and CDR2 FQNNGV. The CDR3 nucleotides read TGTGCCAGCAGCTCAGGACAGGTTCTGGAGAGCCAGTACTAC. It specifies CASSSGQVLESQYY.

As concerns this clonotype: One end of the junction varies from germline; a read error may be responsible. The CDR3 reads CASSSPSTGEAGEPFF. The CDR3 nucleotides are TGTGCCAGCAGTTCGCCGTCCACGGGAGAGGCAGGGGAGCCGTTTTTT. The chain combines TRBV12-3 or TRBV12-4 with TRBJ2-2; D tentatively fits TRBD1 or TRBD2 (6 bases each). The CDR3 loop spans 16 amino acids.

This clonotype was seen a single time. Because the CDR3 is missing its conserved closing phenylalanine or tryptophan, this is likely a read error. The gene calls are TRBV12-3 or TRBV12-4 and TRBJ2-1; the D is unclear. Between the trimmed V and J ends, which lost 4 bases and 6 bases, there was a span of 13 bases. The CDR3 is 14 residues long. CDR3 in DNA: TGTGCCAGCAGTTCCACGGGCAGACGCAATGAGCAGTTCTCG. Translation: CASSSTGRRNEQFS.

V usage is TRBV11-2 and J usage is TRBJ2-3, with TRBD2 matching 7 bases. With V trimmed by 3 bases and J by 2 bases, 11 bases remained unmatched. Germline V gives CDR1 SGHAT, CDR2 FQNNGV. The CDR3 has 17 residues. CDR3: CASSFQSGGYYTDTQYF. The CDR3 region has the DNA TGTGCCAGCAGCTTTCAATCGGGAGGCTATTACACAGATACGCAGTATTTT.

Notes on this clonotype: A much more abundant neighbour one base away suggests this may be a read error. The CDR3 spells CSASEAYEQYF. In DNA, the CDR3 is TGCAGTGCTAGTGAAGCCTACGAGCAGTACTTC. The chain recombines TRBV20-1 with TRBJ2-7; D not certain. The CDR3 extends over 11 amino acids. The V end lost 3 bases, the J end lost 2 bases, and 5 bases lay between the germline ends. Per the germline V gene, CDR1 is DFQATT and CDR2 is SNEGSKA (reference sequence).

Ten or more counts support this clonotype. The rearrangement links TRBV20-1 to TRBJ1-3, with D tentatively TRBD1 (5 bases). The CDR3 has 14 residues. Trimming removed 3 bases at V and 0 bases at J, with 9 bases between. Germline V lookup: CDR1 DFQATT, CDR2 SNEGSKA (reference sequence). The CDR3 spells CSARYRSSGNTIYF. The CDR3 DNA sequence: TGCAGTGCTAGGTACAGGTCCTCTGGAAACACCATATATTTT.

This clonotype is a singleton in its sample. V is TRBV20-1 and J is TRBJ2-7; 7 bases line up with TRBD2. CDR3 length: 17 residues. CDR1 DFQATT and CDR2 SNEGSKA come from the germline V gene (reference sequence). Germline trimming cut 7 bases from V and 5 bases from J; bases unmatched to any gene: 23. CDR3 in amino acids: CSVSTPSPSGRRNEQYF. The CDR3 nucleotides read TGCAGTGTTTCGACACCCTCCCCGTCCGGGAGGCGGAACGAGCAGTACTTC.

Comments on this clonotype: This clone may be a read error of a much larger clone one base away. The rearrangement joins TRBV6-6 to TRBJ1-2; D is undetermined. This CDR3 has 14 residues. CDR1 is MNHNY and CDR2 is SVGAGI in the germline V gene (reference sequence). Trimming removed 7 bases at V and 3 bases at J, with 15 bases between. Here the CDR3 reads CASTDDGTDYGYTF. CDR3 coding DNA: TGTGCCAGCACCGACGACGGCACTGACTATGGCTACACCTTC.

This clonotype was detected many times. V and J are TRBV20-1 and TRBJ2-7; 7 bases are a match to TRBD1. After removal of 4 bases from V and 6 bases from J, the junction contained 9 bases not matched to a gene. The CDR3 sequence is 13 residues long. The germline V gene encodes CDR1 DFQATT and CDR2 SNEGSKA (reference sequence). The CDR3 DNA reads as TGCAGTGCTAAAGCGACAGGGCTTGGCGAGCAGTACTTC. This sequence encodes CSAKATGLGEQYF.

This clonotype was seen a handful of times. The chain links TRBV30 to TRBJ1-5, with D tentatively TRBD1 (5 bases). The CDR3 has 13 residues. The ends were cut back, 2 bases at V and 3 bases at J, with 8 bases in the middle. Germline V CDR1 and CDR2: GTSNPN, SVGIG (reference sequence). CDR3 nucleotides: TGTGCCTGGAGTAGGGGCTTCAATCAGCCCCAGCATTTT. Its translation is CAWSRGFNQPQHF.

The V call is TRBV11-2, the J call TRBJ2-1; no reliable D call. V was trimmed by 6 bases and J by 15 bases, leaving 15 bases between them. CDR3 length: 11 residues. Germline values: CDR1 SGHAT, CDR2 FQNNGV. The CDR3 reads CASRFSYGLFF. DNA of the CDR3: TGTGCCAGCAGATTTTCCTATGGGCTGTTCTTC.

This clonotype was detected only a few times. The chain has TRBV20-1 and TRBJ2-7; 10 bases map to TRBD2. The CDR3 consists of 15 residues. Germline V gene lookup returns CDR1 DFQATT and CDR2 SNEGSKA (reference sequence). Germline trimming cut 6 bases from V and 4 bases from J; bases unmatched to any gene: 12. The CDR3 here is CSASEAGLAEYEQYF. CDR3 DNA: TGCAGTGCCTCAGAAGCCGGACTAGCGGAATACGAGCAGTACTTC.

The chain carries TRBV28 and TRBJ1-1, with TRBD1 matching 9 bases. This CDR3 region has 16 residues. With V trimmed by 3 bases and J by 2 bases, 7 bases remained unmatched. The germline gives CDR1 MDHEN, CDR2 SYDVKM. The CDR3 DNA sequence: TGTGCCAGCAGTTTTCGCCCGGGACAGGGCAACACTGAAGCTTTCTTT. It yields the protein CASSFRPGQGNTEAFF.

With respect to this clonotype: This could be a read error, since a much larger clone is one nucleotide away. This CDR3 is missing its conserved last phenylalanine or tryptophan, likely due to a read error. This chain's CDR3 is CASSYSIMGEKLFL. CDR3 in DNA: TGTGCCAGCAGTTACTCGATAATGGGTGAAAAACTGTTTCTT. The V gene is TRBV6-5, the J gene TRBJ1-4; the D is unclear. The CDR3 covers 14 residues. Trimming removed 0 bases from V and 7 bases from J, with 9 bases in between. CDR1 and CDR2 from the germline V gene are MNHEY and SVGAGI.

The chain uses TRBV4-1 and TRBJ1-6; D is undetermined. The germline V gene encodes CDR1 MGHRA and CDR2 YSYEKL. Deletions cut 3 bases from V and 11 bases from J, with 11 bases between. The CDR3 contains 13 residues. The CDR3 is CASSQATMTPLHF. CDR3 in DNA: TGCGCCAGCAGCCAGGCTACAATGACACCCCTCCACTTT.

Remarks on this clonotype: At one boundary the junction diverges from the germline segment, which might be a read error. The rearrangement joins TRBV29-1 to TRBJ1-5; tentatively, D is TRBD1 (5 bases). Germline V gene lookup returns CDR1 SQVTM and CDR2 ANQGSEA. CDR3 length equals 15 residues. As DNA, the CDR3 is TGCAGCCTCAAGACGTACGGGGGGGGTGATCAGCCCCAACATTTT. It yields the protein CSLKTYGGGDQPQHF.

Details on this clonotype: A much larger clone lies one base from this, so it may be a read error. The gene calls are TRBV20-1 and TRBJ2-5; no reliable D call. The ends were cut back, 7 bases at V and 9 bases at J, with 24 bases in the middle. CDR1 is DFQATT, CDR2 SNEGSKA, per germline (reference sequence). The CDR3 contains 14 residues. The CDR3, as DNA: TGCAGTGATAGGCCCCTGAGGAAGGAAAGGGCCCAGTACTTC. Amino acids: CSDRPLRKERAQYF.

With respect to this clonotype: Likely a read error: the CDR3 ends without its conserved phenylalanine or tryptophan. CDR3 nucleotide sequence: TGCAGTGCCCAGCGGGGGGGAGGTCTCGATGAGCAGTTCTAC. Its translation: CSAQRGGGLDEQFY. The rearrangement links TRBV20-1 to TRBJ2-1, with TRBD2 identical over 10 bases. The ends lost 6 bases at V and 8 bases at J; junction bases unmatched: 10. CDR1 DFQATT and CDR2 SNEGSKA come from the germline V gene (reference sequence). The CDR3 loop spans 14 amino acids.

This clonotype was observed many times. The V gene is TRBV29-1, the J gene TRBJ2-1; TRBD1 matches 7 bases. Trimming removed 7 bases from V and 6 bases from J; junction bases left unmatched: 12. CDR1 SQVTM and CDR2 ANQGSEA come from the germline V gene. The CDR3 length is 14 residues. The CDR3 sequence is CSGQTGSRGNEQFF. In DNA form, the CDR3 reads TGCAGCGGGCAGACAGGGTCCCGGGGCAATGAGCAGTTCTTC.

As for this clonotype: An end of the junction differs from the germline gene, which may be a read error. The CDR3 sequence: CAISLNRGGTQYF. The CDR3 coding sequence is TGTGCCATCAGTTTAAACAGAGGAGGGACCCAGTACTTC. This chain connects TRBV12-3 or TRBV12-4 to TRBJ2-5; a possible D gene is TRBD2 (5 bases). This CDR3 has 13 amino acids.